The source of this TCR beta chain is a study of beta chain features in type 1 diabetes. Stem cell-like memory, regulatory, central memory and naive CD4+ cells were sorted via CD45RO/CCR7/CD25/CD127/CD95/CD27. The authors reverse transcribed all of the isolated RNA, so sequencing captured expressed TCRB transcripts. Around 3.57 million reads was the average for naive, central memory and regulatory T cell samples. Assay used: immunoSEQ multiplex PCR; TCRdb lists only in-frame clones, some missing. The sample gives some 270,000 clones, approximately 10% of which show up once; more than 0.015% is in the top ten. Points on this clone: The antigen remains undetermined.

Germline CDR1 reads SGHNT; CDR2 reads YYREEE (reference sequence). V was clipped by 5 bases and J by 7 bases; unmatched bases: 10. CDR3 length: 15 amino acids. Study-wide results and limits: Researchers cautioned that cDNA sequencing could over-represent cells with high TCR expression. Patients with Type 1 diabetes showed moderately but significantly shorter TCRB CDR3s in all four CD4+ subsets.

V gene TRBV5-4 combines with J gene TRBJ2-1; TRBD2 agrees at 9 bases. The sequence was obtained from a man aged 30-40 years with type 1 diabetes. Sequenced material: naive CD4+ T cells from blood. In DNA, the CDR3 is TGTGCCAGCAGACCCCGGACTAGCGTTGGAAATGAGCAGTTCTTC. This translates into CASRPRTSVGNEQFF.